This note documents a single T cell receptor (beta chain) sequence. This clonotype was found many times. This clone's antigen is unknown. No base quality information exists; no much larger clone differs at one position. The data are from a study of T-cell reconstitution after alpha-beta-depleted transplantation in children (TCRdb year 2016). Regarding the study in general: Using TCR repertoire profiling, the study followed T-cell immune reconstitution in a quantitative way in children after TCRalphabeta/CD19-depleted allogeneic hematopoietic cell transplantation.

Libraries were made using PCR. Sequencing relied on an Illumina HiSeq 2500. TCR library preparation used molecular barcoding, with unique molecular identifiers applied to normalize quantification of the TCRbeta repertoire. TCRdb reprocessed the public reads (quality trimming at Q25 with fastp, clone calling with MiXCR) and kept in-frame beta chains. For every CDR3 protein sequence, its rows merge into one entry that carries the most common genes and DNA. Recorded for this sample are hundreds of thousands of distinct CDR3 sequences; approximately 16% of them occurred a single time. Approximately 1% of the sample is taken by the ten largest. From the cysteine up to the phenylalanine, the CDR3 has a length of 14 residues. Just the 42-base CDR3 DNA is kept, in frame starting at base 1. V is shortened by 5 bases, J by 3 bases, and the region joining them spans 11 bases.

The receptor's source is a human donor who donated a stem cell graft to a child with acute myeloid leukemia. The sample here was PBMCs from the stem cell graft donor, taken from the stem cell graft. This chain is built from TRBV12-3 or TRBV12-4 and TRBJ1-5, with TRBD1 perhaps the D gene, on 6 matching bases. For the CDR3, the sequence is CASSLRGANQPQHF. The DNA sequence reads TGTGCCAGCAGTCTTAGGGGGGCCAATCAGCCCCAGCATTTT.